This TCR beta chain derives from a study of T cells in Graves' hyperthyroidism and ophthalmopathy. In its sample, this clonotype was seen many times. The CDR3 totals 18 residues. The V gene end was trimmed by 4 bases and the J gene end by 7 bases; junction bases not matched to a gene: 17. Germline CDR1 and CDR2: KGHDR and SFDVKD. Amplified TCR beta CDR3 regions came from RNA transcripts. Using the HTBI primer set, a first-round RT-PCR was run on the TCR CDR3. TCRdb processed the multiplex PCR reads anew with MiXCR; each CDR3 protein has one entry. The sample lists a few hundred thousand distinct CDR3 sequences, roughly 14% seen once, with approximately 7.4% in the top ten.

The chain is built from TRBV24-1 and TRBJ2-5; TRBD1 aligns across 10 bases. Input material: blood. This sequence was found in a woman aged 30 to 39 with Graves' hyperthyroidism. In DNA, the CDR3 is TGTGCCACCAGTGACCAACGACCGGGACAGGGGTCCGGTGGGACCCAGTACTTC. Its translation: CATSDQRPGQGSGGTQYF.